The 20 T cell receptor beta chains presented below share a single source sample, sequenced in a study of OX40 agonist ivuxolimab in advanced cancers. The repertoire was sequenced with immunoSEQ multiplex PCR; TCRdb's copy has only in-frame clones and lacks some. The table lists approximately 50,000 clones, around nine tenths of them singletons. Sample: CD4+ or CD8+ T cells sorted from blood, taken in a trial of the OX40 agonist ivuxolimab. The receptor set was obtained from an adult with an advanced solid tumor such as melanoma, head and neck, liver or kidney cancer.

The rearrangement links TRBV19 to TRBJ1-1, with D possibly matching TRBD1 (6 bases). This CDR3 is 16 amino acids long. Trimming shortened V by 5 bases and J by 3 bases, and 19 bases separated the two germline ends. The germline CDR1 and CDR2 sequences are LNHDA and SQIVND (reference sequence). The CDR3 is CASSLTPGQTYTEAFF. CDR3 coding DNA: TGTGCCAGTAGTCTAACGCCCGGACAGACTTACACTGAAGCTTTCTTT.

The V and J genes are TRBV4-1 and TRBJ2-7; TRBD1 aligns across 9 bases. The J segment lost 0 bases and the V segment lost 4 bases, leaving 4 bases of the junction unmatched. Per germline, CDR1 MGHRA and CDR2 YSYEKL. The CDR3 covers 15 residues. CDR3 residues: CASSPTGGSSYEQYF. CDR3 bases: TGCGCCAGCAGCCCTACAGGGGGCAGCTCCTACGAGCAGTACTTC.

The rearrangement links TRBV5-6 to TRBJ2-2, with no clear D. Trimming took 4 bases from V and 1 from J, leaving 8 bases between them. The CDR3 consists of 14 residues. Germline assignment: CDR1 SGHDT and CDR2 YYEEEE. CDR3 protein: CASSVGGNTGELFF. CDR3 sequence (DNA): TGTGCCAGCAGCGTCGGTGGGAACACCGGGGAGCTGTTTTTT.

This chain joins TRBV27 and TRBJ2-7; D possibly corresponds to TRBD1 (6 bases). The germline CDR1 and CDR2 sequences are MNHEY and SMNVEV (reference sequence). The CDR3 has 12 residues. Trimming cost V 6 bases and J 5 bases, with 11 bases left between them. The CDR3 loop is CASSQGYDEQYF. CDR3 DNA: TGTGCCAGCAGCCAGGGGTACGACGAGCAGTACTTC.

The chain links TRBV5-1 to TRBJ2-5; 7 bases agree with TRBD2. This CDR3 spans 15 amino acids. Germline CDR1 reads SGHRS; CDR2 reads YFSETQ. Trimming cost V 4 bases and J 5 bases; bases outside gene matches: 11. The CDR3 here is CASSIGVGGSETQYF. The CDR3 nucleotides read TGCGCCAGCAGCATTGGGGTCGGGGGGTCCGAGACCCAGTACTTC.

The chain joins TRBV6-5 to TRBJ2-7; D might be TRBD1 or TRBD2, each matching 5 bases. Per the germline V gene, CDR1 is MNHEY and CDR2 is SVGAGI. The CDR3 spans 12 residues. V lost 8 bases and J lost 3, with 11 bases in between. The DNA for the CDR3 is TGTGCCAGCCGGGACGGACTCTACGAGCAGTACTTC. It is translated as CASRDGLYEQYF.

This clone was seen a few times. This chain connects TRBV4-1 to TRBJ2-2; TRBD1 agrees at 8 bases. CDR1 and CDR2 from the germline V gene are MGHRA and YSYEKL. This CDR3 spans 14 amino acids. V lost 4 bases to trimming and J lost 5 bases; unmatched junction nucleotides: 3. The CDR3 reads CASSPRQGTGELFF. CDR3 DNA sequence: TGCGCCAGCAGCCCACGACAGGGGACCGGGGAGCTGTTTTTT.

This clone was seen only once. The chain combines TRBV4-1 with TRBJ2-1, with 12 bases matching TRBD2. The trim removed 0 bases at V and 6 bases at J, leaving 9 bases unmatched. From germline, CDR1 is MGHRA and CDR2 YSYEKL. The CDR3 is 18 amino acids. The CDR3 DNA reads TGCGCCAGCAGCCAAGATGGCCCTAGCGGGGGGGCCGGCAATGAGCAGTTCTTC. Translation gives CASSQDGPSGGAGNEQFF.

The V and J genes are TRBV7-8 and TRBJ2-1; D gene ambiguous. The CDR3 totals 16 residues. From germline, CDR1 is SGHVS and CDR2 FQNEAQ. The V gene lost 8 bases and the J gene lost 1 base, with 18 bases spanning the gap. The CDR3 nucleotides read TGTGCCAGCGGTCAAAGCCCGTCGGTTTCCTACAATGAGCAGTTCTTC. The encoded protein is CASGQSPSVSYNEQFF. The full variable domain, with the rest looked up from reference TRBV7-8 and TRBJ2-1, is GAGVSQSPRYKVAKRGQDVALRCDPISGHVSLFWYQQALGQGPEFLTYFQNEAQLDKSGLPSDRFFAERPEGSVSTLKIQRTQQEDSAVYLCASGQSPSVSYNEQFFGPGTRLTVL.

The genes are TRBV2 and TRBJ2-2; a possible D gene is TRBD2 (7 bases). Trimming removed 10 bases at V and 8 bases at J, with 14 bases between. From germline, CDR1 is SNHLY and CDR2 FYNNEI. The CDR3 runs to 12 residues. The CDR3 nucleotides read TGTGCCAACGCACAGGGAGGGGGGGAGCTGTTTTTT. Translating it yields CANAQGGGELFF.

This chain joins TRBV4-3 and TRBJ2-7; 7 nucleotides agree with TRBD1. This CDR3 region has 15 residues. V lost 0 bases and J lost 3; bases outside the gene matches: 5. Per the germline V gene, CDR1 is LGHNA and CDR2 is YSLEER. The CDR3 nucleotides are TGCGCCAGCAGCCAAGATGTGACAGGGAACTACGAGCAGTACTTC. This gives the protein CASSQDVTGNYEQYF.

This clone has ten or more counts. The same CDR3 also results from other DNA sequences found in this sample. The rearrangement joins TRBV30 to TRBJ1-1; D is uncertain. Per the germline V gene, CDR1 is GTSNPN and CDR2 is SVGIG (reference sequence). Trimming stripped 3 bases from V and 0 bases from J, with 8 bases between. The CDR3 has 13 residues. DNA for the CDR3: TGTGCCTGGAGGGCCGGGTTGAACACTGAAGCTTTCTTT. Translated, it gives CAWRAGLNTEAFF.

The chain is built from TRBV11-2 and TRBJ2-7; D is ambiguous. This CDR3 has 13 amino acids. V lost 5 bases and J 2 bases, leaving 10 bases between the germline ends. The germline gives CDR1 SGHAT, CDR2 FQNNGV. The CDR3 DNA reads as TGTGCCAGCAGCATGACCGCGACCTACGAGCAGTACTTC. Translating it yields CASSMTATYEQYF.

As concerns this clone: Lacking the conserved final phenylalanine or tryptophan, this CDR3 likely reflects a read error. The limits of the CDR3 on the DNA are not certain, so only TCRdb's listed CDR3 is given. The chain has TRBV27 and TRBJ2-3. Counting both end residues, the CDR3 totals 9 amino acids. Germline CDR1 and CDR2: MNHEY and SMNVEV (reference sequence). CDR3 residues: CASSAPGPP.

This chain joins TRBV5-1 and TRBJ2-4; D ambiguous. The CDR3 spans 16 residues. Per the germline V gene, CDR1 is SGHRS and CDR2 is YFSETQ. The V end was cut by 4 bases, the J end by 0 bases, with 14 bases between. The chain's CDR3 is CASSSRDGLAKNIQYF. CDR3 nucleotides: TGCGCCAGCAGCAGCAGAGACGGTCTAGCCAAAAACATTCAGTACTTC.

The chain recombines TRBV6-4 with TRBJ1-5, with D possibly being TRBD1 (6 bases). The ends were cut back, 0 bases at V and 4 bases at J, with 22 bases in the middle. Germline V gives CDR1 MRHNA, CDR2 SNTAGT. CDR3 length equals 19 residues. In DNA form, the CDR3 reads TGTGCCAGCAGTGACTCGAAGGGGTTCTACGCAGGGGTTAATCAGCCCCAGCATTTT. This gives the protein CASSDSKGFYAGVNQPQHF.

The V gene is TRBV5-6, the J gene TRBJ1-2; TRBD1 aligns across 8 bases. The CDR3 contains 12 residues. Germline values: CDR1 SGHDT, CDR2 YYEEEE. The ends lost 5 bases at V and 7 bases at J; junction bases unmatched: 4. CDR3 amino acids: CASSPGGGGYTF. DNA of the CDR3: TGTGCCAGCAGTCCAGGGGGCGGTGGCTACACCTTC.

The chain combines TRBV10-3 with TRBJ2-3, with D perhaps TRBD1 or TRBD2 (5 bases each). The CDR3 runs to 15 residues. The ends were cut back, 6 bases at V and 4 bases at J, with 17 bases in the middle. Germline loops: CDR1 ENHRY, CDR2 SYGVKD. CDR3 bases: TGTGCCATCAGGGAAACGGGACCCCGTCCAGATACGCAGTATTTT. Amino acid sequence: CAIRETGPRPDTQYF.

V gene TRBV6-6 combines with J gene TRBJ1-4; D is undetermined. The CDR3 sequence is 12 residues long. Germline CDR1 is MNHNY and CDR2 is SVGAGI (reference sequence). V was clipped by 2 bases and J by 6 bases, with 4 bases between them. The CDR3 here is CASSYKDEKLFF. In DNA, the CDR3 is TGTGCCAGCAGTTACAAGGATGAAAAACTGTTTTTT.

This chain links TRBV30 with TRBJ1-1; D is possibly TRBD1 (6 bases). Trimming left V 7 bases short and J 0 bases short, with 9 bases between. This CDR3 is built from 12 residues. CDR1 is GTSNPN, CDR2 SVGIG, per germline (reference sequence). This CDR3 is CALDSVNTEAFF. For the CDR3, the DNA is TGTGCCTTGGACAGCGTGAACACTGAAGCTTTCTTT.